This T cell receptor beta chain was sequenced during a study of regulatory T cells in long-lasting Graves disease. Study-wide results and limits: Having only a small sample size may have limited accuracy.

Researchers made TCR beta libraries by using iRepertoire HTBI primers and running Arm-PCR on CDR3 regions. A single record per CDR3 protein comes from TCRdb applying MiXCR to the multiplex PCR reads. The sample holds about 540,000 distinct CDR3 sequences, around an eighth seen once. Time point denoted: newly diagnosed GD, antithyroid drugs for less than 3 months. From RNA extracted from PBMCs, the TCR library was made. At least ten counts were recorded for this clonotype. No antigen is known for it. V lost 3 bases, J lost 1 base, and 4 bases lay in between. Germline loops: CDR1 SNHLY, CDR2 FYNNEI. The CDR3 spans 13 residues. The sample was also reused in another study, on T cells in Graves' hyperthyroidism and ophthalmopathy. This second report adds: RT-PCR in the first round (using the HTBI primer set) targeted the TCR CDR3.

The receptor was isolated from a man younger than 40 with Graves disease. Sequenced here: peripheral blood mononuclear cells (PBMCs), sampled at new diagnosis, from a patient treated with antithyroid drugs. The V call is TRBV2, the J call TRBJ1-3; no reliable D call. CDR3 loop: CASSDRSGNTIYF. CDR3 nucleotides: TGTGCCAGCAGTGACAGGTCTGGAAACACCATATATTTT. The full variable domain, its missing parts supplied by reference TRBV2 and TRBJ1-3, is EPEVTQTPSHQVTQMGQEVILRCVPISNHLYFYWYRQILGQKVEFLVSFYNNEISEKSEIFDDQFSVERPDGSNFTLKIRSTKLEDSAMYFCASSDRSGNTIYFGEGSWLTVV.